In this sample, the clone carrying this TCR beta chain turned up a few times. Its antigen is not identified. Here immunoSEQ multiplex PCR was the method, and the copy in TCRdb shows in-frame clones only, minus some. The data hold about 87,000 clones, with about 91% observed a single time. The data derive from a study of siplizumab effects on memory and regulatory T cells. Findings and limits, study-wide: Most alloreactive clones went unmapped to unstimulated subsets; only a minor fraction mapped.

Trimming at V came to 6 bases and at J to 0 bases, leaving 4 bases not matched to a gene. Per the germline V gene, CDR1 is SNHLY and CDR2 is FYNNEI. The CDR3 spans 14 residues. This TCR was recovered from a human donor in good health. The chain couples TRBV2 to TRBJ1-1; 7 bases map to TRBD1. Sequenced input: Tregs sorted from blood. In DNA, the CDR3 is TGTGCCAGCAGGCGGGACAGAATGAACACTGAAGCTTTCTTT. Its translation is CASRRDRMNTEAFF.